This entry describes one T cell receptor (beta chain). What it recognizes is unknown. This specimen includes other DNA sequences encoding the same CDR3. Generated by immunoSEQ multiplex PCR, the TCRdb table keeps only in-frame clones and is missing some. The sample lists tens of thousands of clones, 90% occurring once. This CDR3 is built from 12 residues. Trimming left V 3 bases short and J 2 bases short, with 4 bases between. The sample belongs to a study of T cell responses to AZD1222 COVID-19 vaccine. About the research overall: The analysis combined second doses at about 4 or about 12 weeks. Study outcomes and limitations: Among the donors, most were white British and more were female, and clonal diversity was possibly underestimated. Targets within unmutated variant regions were reportedly found for nearly half of spike-specific TCRs.

Here the sequenced sample was peripheral blood, taken on day 0 of AZD1222 vaccination. This TCR derives from an adult in good health. The gene calls are TRBV12-3 or TRBV12-4 and TRBJ1-2; D unresolved. For the CDR3, the DNA is TGTGCCAGCAGTTTGGGAAACTATGGCTACACCTTC. It encodes CASSLGNYGYTF.